The present TCR beta chain was sequenced within a study of shared clonotypes between healthy human individuals. Germline-derived CDR1 and CDR2 are LGHNA and YNFKEQ. This CDR3 is built from 16 residues. V lost 5 bases to trimming and J lost 7 bases; unmatched junction nucleotides: 9. Sequencing was performed with immunoSEQ multiplex PCR; in TCRdb, only in-frame clones are kept and a portion is missing. The sample lists about 2 million clones, roughly 96% occurring once. The sequenced sample consisted of naive CD4+ T cells sorted from blood. Subset here: CD45RA+ positively selected. This receptor was obtained from a man aged 18 to 29 in good health. V is TRBV4-2 and J is TRBJ2-1, with 12 positions matching TRBD2. The CDR3 loop reads CASSAEPTSGGNEQFF. The DNA of the CDR3 is TGTGCCAGCAGCGCGGAACCGACTAGCGGGGGAAATGAGCAGTTCTTC.